This record covers a single T cell receptor beta chain. Germline CDR1 MNHEY, CDR2 SVGAGI. The V and J ends lost 8 bases and 1 base respectively, with 15 bases between them. The CDR3 length is 15 residues. The sample comes from a study of cytomegalovirus exposure and HLA in healthy donors. Looking at the study overall: Sequencing of some 190 million T cells in an earlier analysis found around 120 million unique TCR beta sequences.

Both 60 Vbeta primers and 13 Jbeta primers went into the PCR. Assay used: immunoSEQ multiplex PCR; TCRdb lists only in-frame clones, some missing. Here the sample spans around 120,000 clones, approximately 70% being singletons. Sequencing was performed on PBMCs. The receptor was derived from a man aged 35 to 55 in good health and CMV-seropositive. This chain joins TRBV6-5 and TRBJ2-1; D not certain. Written as DNA, the CDR3 is TGTGCCAGCCGAGTGGGCTTTCCTTCCTACAATGAGCAGTTCTTC. Translation gives CASRVGFPSYNEQFF.